Listed below are T cell receptor beta chains from one sample, sequenced in a study of Graves' ophthalmopathy and Graves' hyperthyroidism. TCRdb reprocessed the multiplex PCR reads with MiXCR, giving one entry per CDR3 protein. This table has 350,000 or so distinct CDR3 sequences, under 20% appearing once. The source material was peripheral blood. The receptors come from an adult man with Graves' ophthalmopathy. Both conserved end residues are part of each CDR3. Each record gives: clone size, J gene, D gene, V gene, CDR3 DNA, CDR3 protein. A D gene is named only where the DNA matches it firmly. Clone size is stated in some rows and not others, as once, few, many or a class when expanded.

many | TRBJ1-5 | - | TRBV27 | TGTGCCAGCAGTTTGTTCATCTCGAGCAATCAGCCCCAGCATTTT | CASSLFISSNQPQHF
few | TRBJ2-7 | - | TRBV6-1 | TGTGCCAGCAGTGAAGTTGGTGGCTCCTACGAGCAGTACTTC | CASSEVGGSYEQYF
- | TRBJ1-5 | - | TRBV12-3/TRBV12-4 | TGTGCCAGCAGAAGCGAGGTTCAGCCCCAGCATTTT | CASRSEVQPQHF
few | TRBJ2-5 | - | TRBV5-1 | TGCGCCAGCAGCTTGGAGGGTCGGGACTGGCTCCAAGAGACCCAGTACTTC | CASSLEGRDWLQETQYF
many | TRBJ1-1 | - | TRBV7-2 | TGTGCCAGCAGCTTAACCCGGGATAACACTGAAGCTTTCTTT | CASSLTRDNTEAFF
few | TRBJ1-1 | - | TRBV6-5 | TGTGCCAGCAGTTACGGGCAGGGAAGCCCTGAAGCTTTCTTT | CASSYGQGSPEAFF
- | TRBJ2-7 | - | TRBV7-9 | TGTGCCAGCAGCTTAGGGGGTAGTCCCTCCTACGAGCAGTACTTC | CASSLGGSPSYEQYF
many | TRBJ1-1 | - | TRBV7-8 | TGTGCCAGCGGCAGTTCGAACACTGAAGCTTTCTTT | CASGSSNTEAFF
many | TRBJ1-1 | - | TRBV6-4 | TGTGCCACCAAGGTGGGGGCGCAGGTCGGGAAAGCTTTCTTT | CATKVGAQVGKAFF
many | TRBJ2-7 | - | TRBV10-3 | TGTGCCATCAGTGAGTCGGTAGCGACTACCTACGAGCAGTACTTC | CAISESVATTYEQYF
many | TRBJ1-1 | - | TRBV27 | TGTGCCAGCAGTGCCTACAGGGATTCCTTCGGCACTGAAGCTTTCTTT | CASSAYRDSFGTEAFF
few | TRBJ2-7 | TRBD1 | TRBV12-3/TRBV12-4 | TGTGCCAGCAGTAGGACAGGTTCCTCTGGTTACGAGCAGTACTTC | CASSRTGSSGYEQYF
many | TRBJ2-7 | TRBD1 | TRBV11-2 | TGTGCCAGCAGCTCCCAGGACAGGGCCGAGCAGTACTTC | CASSSQDRAEQYF
many | TRBJ1-1 | - | TRBV18 | TGTGCCAGCTCACACACGGGGGACACTGAAGCTTTCTTT | CASSHTGDTEAFF
many | TRBJ1-5 | TRBD1 | TRBV12-3/TRBV12-4 | TGTGCCAGCAGTCTCGTACAGGGGGCCATGAATCAGCCCCAGCATTTT | CASSLVQGAMNQPQHF
many | TRBJ2-7 | TRBD1 | TRBV6-5 | TGTGCCAGCAGTTACGGACAGGGGGTCTACGAGCAGTACTTC | CASSYGQGVYEQYF